The present TCR beta chain was sequenced within a study of early T cells in non-severe SARS-CoV-2 infection. In the study overall: The chains were unpaired, and the sequenced material was bulk RNA from unsorted whole blood.

The library protocol tagged individual cDNA molecules with unique molecular identifiers. TCRdb ran MiXCR on the 5' RACE reads and lists one entry per CDR3 protein. Of 75,000 to 80,000 distinct CDR3 sequences listed, around 11% are singletons. In the case of this clonotype: No antigen is known for it.

Study-wide findings and caveats: VDJdb matching skewed toward anti-spike CD8 responses, missing private and CD4 specificities.

The starting material was whole blood, obtained at baseline. The clonotype comes from an adult who was a healthcare worker with PCR-confirmed SARS-CoV-2 infection or an uninfected control (not recorded which).

CDR3 in amino acids: CASSYPTGDHQPQHF. In nucleotides, the CDR3 is TGCGCCAGCAGCTACCCAACAGGGGACCATCAGCCCCAGCATTTT. The chain employs TRBV5-1 and TRBJ1-5; 7 bases line up with TRBD1. J lost 5 bases, V lost 3 bases, and 8 bases had no gene match. The CDR3 spans 15 residues. The germline V gene encodes CDR1 SGHRS and CDR2 YFSETQ.